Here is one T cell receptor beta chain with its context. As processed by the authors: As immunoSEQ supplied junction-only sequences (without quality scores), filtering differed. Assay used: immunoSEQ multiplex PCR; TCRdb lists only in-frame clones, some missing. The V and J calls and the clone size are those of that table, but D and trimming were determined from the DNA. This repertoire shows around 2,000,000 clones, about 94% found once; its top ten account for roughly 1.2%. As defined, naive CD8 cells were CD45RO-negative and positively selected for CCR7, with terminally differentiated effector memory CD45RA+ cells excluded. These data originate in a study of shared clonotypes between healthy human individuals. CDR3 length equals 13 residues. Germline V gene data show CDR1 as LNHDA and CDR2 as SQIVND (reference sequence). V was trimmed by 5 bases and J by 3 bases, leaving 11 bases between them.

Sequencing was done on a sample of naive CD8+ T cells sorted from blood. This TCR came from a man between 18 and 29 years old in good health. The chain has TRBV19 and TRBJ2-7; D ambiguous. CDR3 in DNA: TGTGCCAGTAGTCCATCTAGTAGCTACGAGCAGTACTTC. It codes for CASSPSSSYEQYF.